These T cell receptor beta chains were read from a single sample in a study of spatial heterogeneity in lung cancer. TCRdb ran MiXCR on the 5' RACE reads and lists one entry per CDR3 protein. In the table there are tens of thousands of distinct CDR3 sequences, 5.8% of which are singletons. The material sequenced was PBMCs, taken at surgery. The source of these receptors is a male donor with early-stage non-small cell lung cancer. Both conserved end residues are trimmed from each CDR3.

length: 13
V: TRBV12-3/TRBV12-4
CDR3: ASSLWGVGRGEQY

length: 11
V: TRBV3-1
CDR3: ASSQGGRTEAF

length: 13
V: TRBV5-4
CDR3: ASSLVKRAQETQY

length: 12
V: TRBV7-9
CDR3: ASSLGLTRDEQF

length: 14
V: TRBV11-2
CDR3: ASSQRRTGRRESAF

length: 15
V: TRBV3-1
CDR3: ASSRNTGTGLTDTQY

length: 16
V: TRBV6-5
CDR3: ASSLDPYALSSTDTQY

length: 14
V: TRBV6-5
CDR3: ASSYGGLAKADTQY

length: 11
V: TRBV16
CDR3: ASSQSVNTEAF

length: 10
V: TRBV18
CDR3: ASSPSGETQY

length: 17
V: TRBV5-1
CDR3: ASSLTLGQGRLNTGELF

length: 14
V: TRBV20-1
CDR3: SARPSRGQVTGELF

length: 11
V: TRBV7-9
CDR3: ASKTGGNYGYT

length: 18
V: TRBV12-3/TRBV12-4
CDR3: ASSFPPYGIRENRSQPQH

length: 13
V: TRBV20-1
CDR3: SARGLGGTNTEAF

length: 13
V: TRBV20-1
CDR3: SAREQGAAKNIQY

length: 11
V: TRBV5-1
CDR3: ASSREGRDTQY

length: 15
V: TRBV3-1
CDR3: ASSQASGGASTGELF

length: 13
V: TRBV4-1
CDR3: ASSQDGTFPGEQY

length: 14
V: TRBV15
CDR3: ATSTRTSGVRDEQF

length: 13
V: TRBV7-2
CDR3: ASSLAGTGVYEQY

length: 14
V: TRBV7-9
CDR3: ASSLGQPGSIGELF

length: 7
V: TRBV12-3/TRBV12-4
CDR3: ASSPPKY

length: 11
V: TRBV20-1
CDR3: SARHPRSNEQF

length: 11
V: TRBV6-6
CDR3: ASSVTGNTEAF

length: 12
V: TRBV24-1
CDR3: ATSDPTVTDTQY

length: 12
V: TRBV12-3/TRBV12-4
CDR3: ASSPAWDNSPLH

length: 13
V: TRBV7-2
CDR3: ASRPTSGAYNEQF

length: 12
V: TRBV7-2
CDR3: ASSPTNSNQPQH

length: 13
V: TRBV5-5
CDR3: ASSSYTTGETGYT

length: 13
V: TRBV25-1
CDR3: ASQGAQGRATEAF

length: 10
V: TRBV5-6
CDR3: ASSFGTERAF

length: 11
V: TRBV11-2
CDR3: ASSRGPYNEQF

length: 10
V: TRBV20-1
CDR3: TLTGGTLEAF

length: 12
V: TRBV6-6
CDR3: ASSPMAGANVLT

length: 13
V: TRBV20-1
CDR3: SATYRGLSKNIQY

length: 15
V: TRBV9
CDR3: ASSDEDPGLYPREQY

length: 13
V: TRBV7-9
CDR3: ASSLEQGSGSPLH

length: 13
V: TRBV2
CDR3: ASRDQGARAGELF

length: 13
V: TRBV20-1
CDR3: SARAQAGGTDTQY

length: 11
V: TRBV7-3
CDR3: ASSLDRDNEQF

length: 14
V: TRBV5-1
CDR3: ASSSDQRGGSYEQY

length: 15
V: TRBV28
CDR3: ASSTSFGLADTDTQY

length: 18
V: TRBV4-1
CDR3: ASSQDNRASGGVSYNEQF

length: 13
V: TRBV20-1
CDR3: SARDRDRGSFEQY

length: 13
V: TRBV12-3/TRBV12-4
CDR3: ASRETGSVNEKLF

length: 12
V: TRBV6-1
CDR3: ASSSIHSNQPQH

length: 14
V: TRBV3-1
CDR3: ASSHYPGQGNSPLH

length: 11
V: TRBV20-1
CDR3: SARTGGFYEQY